Presented here are 23 T cell receptor beta chains from one specimen sequenced in a study of shared clonotypes between healthy human individuals (dated by TCRdb to 2018 to 2020). Receptor libraries were prepared by the immunoSEQ multiplex PCR assay. The table was pulled from immuneACCESS by TCRdb, which kept in-frame rearrangements only. Such tables lose some clones; where checked, under half of the loss comes from unresolved V genes, and the rest has no known cause. This sample holds 2.3 million or so clones; approximately 93% were observed only once. The ten largest clonotypes hold under 0.45% of the sample. Sequenced sample: naive CD4+ T cells from PBMCs. Taken with the paper, the label for cell subset or site translates to: CD45RA+ positively selected. All receptors derive from a man aged 18 to 35 in good health. Some clones in this sample may be carry-over from other donors' samples.

As for this clone: The sample holds other DNA sequences that translate to the same CDR3. The chain joins TRBV7-2 to TRBJ2-3, with TRBD1 as a possible D gene (6 bases). The V end lost 1 base, the J end lost 6 bases, and 14 bases lay between the germline ends. CDR1 is SGHTA, CDR2 FQGNSA, per germline. This CDR3 is built from 15 residues. The CDR3 sequence is CASSLVGGRVDTQYF. CDR3 sequence (DNA): TGTGCCAGCAGCTTAGTTGGGGGCCGAGTGGATACGCAGTATTTT.

V usage is TRBV14 and J usage is TRBJ2-7; 7 bases match TRBD2. In germline, CDR1 is SGHDN, CDR2 FVKESK. V shed 5 bases and J 0 bases; nucleotides not matched to a gene: 7. CDR3 length: 15 amino acids. CDR3 amino acids: CASSYMGGYSYEQYF. The CDR3, as DNA: TGTGCCAGCAGCTATATGGGAGGGTACTCCTACGAGCAGTACTTC.

This clone appeared a single time. The chain combines TRBV14 with TRBJ2-2; maybe TRBD2 (6 bases). In germline, CDR1 is SGHDN, CDR2 FVKESK. CDR3 length: 15 residues. The V end was cut by 4 bases, the J end by 4 bases, with 13 bases between. In nucleotides, the CDR3 is TGTGCCAGCAGCCTCATGCTAGCGCCCACCGGGGAGCTGTTTTTT. Translating gives CASSLMLAPTGELFF.

This chain uses TRBV30 with TRBJ2-5; D may match TRBD1 or TRBD2 (5 bases each). Germline values: CDR1 GTSNPN, CDR2 SVGIG (reference sequence). V dropped 0 bases and J dropped 5 bases, with 10 bases sitting between them. The CDR3 spans 13 residues. In DNA, the CDR3 is TGTGCCTGGAGTGTGGGGACCGACGAGACCCAGTACTTC. This sequence encodes CAWSVGTDETQYF.

The V gene is TRBV30, the J gene TRBJ2-5; D assignment may be TRBD1 or TRBD2 (7 bases each). Germline CDR1 reads GTSNPN; CDR2 reads SVGIG (reference sequence). V lost 2 bases and J 5 bases, leaving 15 bases between the germline ends. CDR3 size: 14 residues. The CDR3 here is CAWSNKGGGETQYF. The CDR3 bases are TGTGCCTGGAGTAACAAGGGAGGGGGCGAGACCCAGTACTTC.

The V gene is TRBV5-8, the J gene TRBJ2-1, with D maybe TRBD2 (6 bases). The CDR3 covers 15 residues. V shed 4 bases and J shed 6 bases, with 17 bases lying between them. CDR1 and CDR2 from the germline V gene are SGHTS and YDEGEE. The CDR3 here is CASSPGTFQSNEQFF. The CDR3 DNA reads TGTGCCAGCAGCCCCGGGACTTTCCAATCCAATGAGCAGTTCTTC.

V gene TRBV9 combines with J gene TRBJ1-3; the D is unclear. The germline CDR1 and CDR2 sequences are SGDLS and YYNGEE. The length of the CDR3 is 15 residues. V lost 4 bases, J lost 0 bases, and 11 bases lay in between. CDR3 DNA: TGTGCCAGCAGCCCCTTCCGCGGCTCTGGAAACACCATATATTTT. Amino acid sequence: CASSPFRGSGNTIYF.

This chain uses TRBV7-3 with TRBJ1-5; possible D gene TRBD1, 6 bases. Germline V gives CDR1 SGHTA, CDR2 FQGTGA. The V end lost 5 bases, the J end lost 3 bases, and 20 bases lay between the germline ends. CDR3 length equals 17 residues. The CDR3 protein is CASSLVGTGLANQPQHF. The CDR3 region has the DNA TGTGCCAGCAGCCTCGTGGGAACAGGGTTAGCCAATCAGCCCCAGCATTTT. The full variable domain, with the rest looked up from reference TRBV7-3 and TRBJ1-5, is GAGVSQTPSNKVTEKGKYVELRCDPISGHTALYWYRQSLGQGPEFLIYFQGTGAADDSGLPNDRFFAVRPEGSVSTLKIQRTERGDSAVYLCASSLVGTGLANQPQHFGDGTRLSIL.

The rearrangement links TRBV19 to TRBJ2-6, with D uncertain. CDR3 size: 14 residues. V was cut by 8 bases and J by 0 bases, with 8 bases left in between. Germline loops: CDR1 LNHDA, CDR2 SQIVND (reference sequence). The CDR3 loop reads CASRTPSGANVLTF. In DNA, the CDR3 is TGTGCCAGTCGTACTCCCTCTGGGGCCAACGTCCTGACTTTC. The whole variable domain, remainder taken from reference TRBV19 and TRBJ2-6, is DGGITQSPKYLFRKEGQNVTLSCEQNLNHDAMYWYRQDPGQGLRLIYYSQIVNDFQKGDIAEGYSVSREKKESFPLTVTSAQKNPTAFYLCASRTPSGANVLTFGAGSRLTVL.

About this clone itself: Other DNA sequences in the same sample also yield this CDR3. The V and J genes are TRBV5-1 and TRBJ1-2, with D hard to call. The CDR3 is made up of 13 amino acids. Trimming stripped 0 bases from V and 7 bases from J, with 10 bases between. Germline CDR1 SGHRS, CDR2 YFSETQ. The CDR3 sequence: CASSLAGVAGYTF. In DNA, the CDR3 is TGCGCCAGCAGCTTGGCCGGCGTCGCTGGCTACACCTTC.

The sample holds one count of this clone. The chain combines TRBV9 with TRBJ2-2; D is undetermined. The length of the CDR3 is 15 residues. V shed 2 bases and J shed 7 bases, with 15 bases lying between them. The germline CDR1 and CDR2 sequences are SGDLS and YYNGEE. CDR3 amino acids: CASSVDRSGGGELFF. CDR3 DNA: TGTGCCAGCAGCGTGGACCGGTCCGGTGGCGGGGAGCTGTTTTTT.

This sequence joins TRBV5-1 and TRBJ2-3; TRBD2 matches 7 bases. The CDR3 extends over 15 amino acids. V shed 6 bases, J shed 5 bases, and the junction held 12 bases outside the gene matches. Germline V lookup: CDR1 SGHRS, CDR2 YFSETQ. In nucleotides, the CDR3 is TGCGCCAGCAACCGTTTCGGGGGGATAAGAGATACGCAGTATTTT. Protein product: CASNRFGGIRDTQYF.

The J gene is TRBJ2-1, the V gene TRBV30, with 15 nucleotides matching TRBD2. Germline loops: CDR1 GTSNPN, CDR2 SVGIG (reference sequence). The CDR3 is 18 amino acids. J gave up 7 bases and V 5 bases, and 15 bases lay outside the gene matches. CDR3 nucleotide sequence: TGTGCCTGGGCCCAAGGCTGGACTAGCGGGAGGGCCTTGAATGAGCAGTTCTTC. Its translation is CAWAQGWTSGRALNEQFF.

V is TRBV18 and J is TRBJ2-7; 7 nucleotides match TRBD2. The ends lost 0 bases at V and 3 bases at J; junction bases unmatched: 2. Germline V CDR1 and CDR2: KGHSH, LQKENI. The CDR3 contains 14 residues. The CDR3 loop is CASSPPAGDYEQYF. The DNA of the CDR3 is TGTGCCAGCTCACCACCGGCGGGAGACTACGAGCAGTACTTC.

This rearrangement joins TRBV7-2 to TRBJ2-1; 10 bases are shared with TRBD2. V lost 1 base to trimming and J lost 6 bases; unmatched junction nucleotides: 12. Germline-derived CDR1 and CDR2 are SGHTA and FQGNSA. The CDR3 sequence is 18 residues long. The CDR3 DNA follows: TGTGCCAGCAGCTTAGGGGGCAAAGGAGCGGGAGGGCGCAATGAGCAGTTCTTC. The encoded protein is CASSLGGKGAGGRNEQFF.

J is TRBJ2-1 and V is TRBV4-1; TRBD2 agrees at 8 bases. The V segment lost 7 bases and the J segment 8 bases; nucleotides outside the gene matches: 13. CDR3 length: 15 amino acids. Germline-derived CDR1 and CDR2 are MGHRA and YSYEKL. CDR3 sequence (DNA): TGCGCCAGCAACCCATTAGGCGGGAGGAGGGATGAGCAGTTCTTC. Translated, it gives CASNPLGGRRDEQFF.

V and J are TRBV29-1 and TRBJ2-5; maybe TRBD1 (6 bases). CDR1 is SQVTM and CDR2 is ANQGSEA in the germline V gene. V was clipped by 3 bases and J by 5 bases, with 16 bases between them. The CDR3 consists of 14 residues. The CDR3 sequence: CSVEWLSGAETQYF. CDR3 in DNA: TGCAGCGTTGAGTGGTTGTCAGGGGCCGAGACCCAGTACTTC.

The V gene is TRBV6-1, the J gene TRBJ2-7, with a weak D call TRBD1 (5 bases). V was cut by 8 bases and J by 4 bases, with 12 bases left in between. The CDR3 extends over 12 amino acids. CDR1 and CDR2 (germline): MNHNS, SASEGT. CDR3 region: CASRQTDYEQYF. CDR3 DNA sequence: TGTGCCAGCCGACAGACGGATTACGAGCAGTACTTC.

The V call is TRBV28, the J call TRBJ1-5; D is uncertain. The V end lost 2 bases, the J end lost 10 bases, and 15 bases lay between the germline ends. Germline CDR1 is MDHEN and CDR2 is SYDVKM. The CDR3 loop spans 14 amino acids. The CDR3 DNA sequence: TGTGCCAGCAGTTTAGTGGTTAGGGTTTTACCCCAGCATTTT. Residues: CASSLVVRVLPQHF.

The rearrangement links TRBV7-3 to TRBJ2-1; the match to TRBD1 covers 8 bases. From germline, CDR1 is SGHTA and CDR2 FQGTGA. This CDR3 is built from 16 residues. J gave up 7 bases and V 4 bases, and 12 bases lay outside the gene matches. CDR3 sequence (DNA): TGTGCCAGCAGCTCTCCCGGACAGGGTTGGATGAATGAGCAGTTCTTC. Translated, it gives CASSSPGQGWMNEQFF.

The V call is TRBV27, the J call TRBJ2-7, with 10 bases aligning to TRBD2. With 5 bases clipped from V and 2 bases from J, the junction kept 12 bases outside the gene matches. CDR1 and CDR2 from the germline V gene are MNHEY and SMNVEV (reference sequence). The CDR3 contains 17 residues. The CDR3 coding sequence is TGTGCCAGCAGTCCCAAAGCGGGAGGGAGCATACCCTACGAGCAGTACTTC. Amino acids: CASSPKAGGSIPYEQYF.

The J gene is TRBJ1-1, the V gene TRBV6-6, with D possibly being TRBD1 (6 bases). This CDR3 contains 13 residues. V lost 8 bases to trimming and J lost 1 base, with 11 bases between them. Germline-derived CDR1 and CDR2 are MNHNY and SVGAGI (reference sequence). The CDR3 coding sequence is TGTGCCAGCCGAGAGGACAGGAACACTGAAGCTTTCTTT. Residues: CASREDRNTEAFF.

This clone has a single count. The rearrangement uses TRBV6-6 and TRBJ1-2; weak D call: TRBD1 (6 bases). The CDR3 is 15 amino acids. Deletions cut 5 bases from V and 4 bases from J, with 17 bases between. Germline loops: CDR1 MNHNY, CDR2 SVGAGI (reference sequence). The CDR3 loop reads CASSLRTGLFYGYTF. DNA for the CDR3: TGTGCCAGCAGTCTCAGAACAGGGTTATTCTATGGCTACACCTTC.